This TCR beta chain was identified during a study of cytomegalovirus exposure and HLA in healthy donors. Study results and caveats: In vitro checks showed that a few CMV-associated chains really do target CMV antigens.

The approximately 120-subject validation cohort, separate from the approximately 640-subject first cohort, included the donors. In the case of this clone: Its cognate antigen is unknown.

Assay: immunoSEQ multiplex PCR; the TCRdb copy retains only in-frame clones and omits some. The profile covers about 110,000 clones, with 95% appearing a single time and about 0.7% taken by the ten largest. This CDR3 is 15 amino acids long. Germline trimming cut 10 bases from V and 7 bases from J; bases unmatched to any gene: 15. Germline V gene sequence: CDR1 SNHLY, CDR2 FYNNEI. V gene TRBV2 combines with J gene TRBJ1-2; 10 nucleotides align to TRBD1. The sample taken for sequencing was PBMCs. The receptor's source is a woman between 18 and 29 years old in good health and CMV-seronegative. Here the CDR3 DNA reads TGTGCCACCTACGATAGGACAGGGGGTACGTCTGGCTACACCTTC. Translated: CATYDRTGGTSGYTF.